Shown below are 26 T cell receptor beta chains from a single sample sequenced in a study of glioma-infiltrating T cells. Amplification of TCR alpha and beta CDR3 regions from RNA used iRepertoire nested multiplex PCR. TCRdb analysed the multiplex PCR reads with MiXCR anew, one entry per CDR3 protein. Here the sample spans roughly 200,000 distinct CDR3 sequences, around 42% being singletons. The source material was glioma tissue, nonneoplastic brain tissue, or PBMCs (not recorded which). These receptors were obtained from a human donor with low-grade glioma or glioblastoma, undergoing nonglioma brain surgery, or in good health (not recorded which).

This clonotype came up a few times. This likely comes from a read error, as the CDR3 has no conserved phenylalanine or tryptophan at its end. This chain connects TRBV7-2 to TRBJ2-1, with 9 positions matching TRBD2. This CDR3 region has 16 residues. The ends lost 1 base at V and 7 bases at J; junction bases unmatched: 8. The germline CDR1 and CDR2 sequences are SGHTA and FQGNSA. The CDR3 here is CASSLDASGISNEQFL. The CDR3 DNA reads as TGTGCCAGCAGCTTAGATGCTAGCGGGATTAGTAATGAGCAGTTCCTC.

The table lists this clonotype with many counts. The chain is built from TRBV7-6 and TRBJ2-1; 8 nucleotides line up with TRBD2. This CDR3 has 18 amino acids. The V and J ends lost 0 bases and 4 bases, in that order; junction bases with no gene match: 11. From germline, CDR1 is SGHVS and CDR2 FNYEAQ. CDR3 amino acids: CASSLASSWREVYNEQFF. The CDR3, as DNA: TGTGCCAGCAGCTTAGCATCATCCTGGCGGGAGGTTTACAATGAGCAGTTCTTC.

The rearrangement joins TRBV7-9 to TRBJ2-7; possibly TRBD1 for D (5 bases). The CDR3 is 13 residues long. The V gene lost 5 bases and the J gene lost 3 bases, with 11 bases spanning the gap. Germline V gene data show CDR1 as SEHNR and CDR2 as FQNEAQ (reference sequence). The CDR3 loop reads CASSHFQGYEQYF. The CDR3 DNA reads TGTGCCAGCAGCCACTTTCAGGGCTACGAGCAGTACTTC.

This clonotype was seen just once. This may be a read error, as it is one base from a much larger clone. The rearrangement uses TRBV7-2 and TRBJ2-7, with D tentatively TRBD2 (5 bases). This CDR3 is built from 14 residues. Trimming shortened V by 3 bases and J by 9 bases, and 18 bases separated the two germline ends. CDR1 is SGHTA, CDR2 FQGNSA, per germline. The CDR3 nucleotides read TGTGCCAGCAGCTTCCCGGGAATAGGAGTTGTGCAGTACTTC. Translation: CASSFPGIGVVQYF.

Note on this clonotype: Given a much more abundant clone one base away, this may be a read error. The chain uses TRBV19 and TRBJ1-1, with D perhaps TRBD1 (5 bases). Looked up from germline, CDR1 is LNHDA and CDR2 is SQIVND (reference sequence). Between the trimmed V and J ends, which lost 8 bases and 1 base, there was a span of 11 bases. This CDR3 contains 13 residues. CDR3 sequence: CASRNQGNTEAFF. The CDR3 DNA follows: TGTGCCAGTCGTAACCAGGGGAACACTGAAGCTTTCTTT.

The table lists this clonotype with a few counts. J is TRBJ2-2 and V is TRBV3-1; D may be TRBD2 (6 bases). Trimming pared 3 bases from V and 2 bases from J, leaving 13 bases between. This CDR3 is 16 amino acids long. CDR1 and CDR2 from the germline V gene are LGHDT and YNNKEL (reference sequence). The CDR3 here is CASSQGGTHNTGELFF. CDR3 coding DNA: TGTGCCAGCAGCCAGGGCGGGACTCACAACACCGGGGAGCTGTTTTTT.

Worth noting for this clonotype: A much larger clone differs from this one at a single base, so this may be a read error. Here the CDR3 reads CSASRGGSGSTIYF. The DNA of the CDR3 is TGCAGTGCTAGCCGGGGGGGTTCTGGAAGCACCATATATTTT. J is TRBJ1-3 and V is TRBV20-1, with D possibly being TRBD1 (5 bases). This CDR3 comprises 14 residues. Germline CDR1 and CDR2: DFQATT and SNEGSKA (reference sequence).

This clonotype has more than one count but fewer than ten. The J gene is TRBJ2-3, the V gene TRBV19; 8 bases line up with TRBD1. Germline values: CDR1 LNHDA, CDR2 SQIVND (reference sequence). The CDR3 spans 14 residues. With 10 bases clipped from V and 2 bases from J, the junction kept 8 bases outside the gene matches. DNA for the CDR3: TGTGCCACCGCGACGGGACAGGACACAGATACGCAGTATTTT. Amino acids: CATATGQDTDTQYF.

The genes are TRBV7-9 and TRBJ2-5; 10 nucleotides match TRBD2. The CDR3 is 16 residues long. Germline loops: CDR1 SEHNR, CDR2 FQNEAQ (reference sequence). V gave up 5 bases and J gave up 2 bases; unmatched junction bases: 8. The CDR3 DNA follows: TGTGCCAGCAGCCCCAGGACTAGCGGTATACAAGAGACCCAGTACTTC. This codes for CASSPRTSGIQETQYF.

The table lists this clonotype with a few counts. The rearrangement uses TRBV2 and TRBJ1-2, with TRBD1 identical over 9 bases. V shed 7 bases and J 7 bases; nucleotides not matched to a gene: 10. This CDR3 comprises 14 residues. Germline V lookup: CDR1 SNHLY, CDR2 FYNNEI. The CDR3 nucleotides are TGTGCCAGCACCACAGGGGGCCCCACGCGTGGCTACACCTTC. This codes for CASTTGGPTRGYTF. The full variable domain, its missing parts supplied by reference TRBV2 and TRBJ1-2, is EPEVTQTPSHQVTQMGQEVILRCVPISNHLYFYWYRQILGQKVEFLVSFYNNEISEKSEIFDDQFSVERPDGSNFTLKIRSTKLEDSAMYFCASTTGGPTRGYTFGSGTRLTVV.

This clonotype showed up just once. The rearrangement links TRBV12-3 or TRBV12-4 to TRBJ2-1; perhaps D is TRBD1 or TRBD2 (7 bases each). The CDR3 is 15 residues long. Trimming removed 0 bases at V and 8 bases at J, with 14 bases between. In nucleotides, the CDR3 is TGTGCCAGCAGTTTAGCCCGACAGGGAGGGGATGAGCAGTTCTTC. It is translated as CASSLARQGGDEQFF.

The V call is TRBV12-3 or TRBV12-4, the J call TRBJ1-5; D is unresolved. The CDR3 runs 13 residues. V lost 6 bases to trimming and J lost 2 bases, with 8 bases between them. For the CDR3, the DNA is TGTGCCAGCAGAGGCCCTGGCAATCAGCCCCAGCATTTT. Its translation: CASRGPGNQPQHF.

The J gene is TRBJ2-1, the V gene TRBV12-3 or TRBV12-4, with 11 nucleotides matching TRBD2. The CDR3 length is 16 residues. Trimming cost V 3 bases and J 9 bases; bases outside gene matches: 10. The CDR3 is CASSFGTSGSSGEQFF. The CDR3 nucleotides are TGTGCCAGCAGTTTTGGGACTAGCGGCTCTTCTGGTGAGCAGTTCTTC.

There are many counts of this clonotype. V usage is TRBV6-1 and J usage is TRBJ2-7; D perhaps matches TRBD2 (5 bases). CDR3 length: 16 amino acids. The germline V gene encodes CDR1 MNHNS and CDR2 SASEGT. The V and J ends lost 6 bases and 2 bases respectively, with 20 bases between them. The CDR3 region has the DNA TGTGCCAGCAGCTCTCTGGGCGGCCGAGGGCCCTACGAGCAGTACTTC. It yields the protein CASSSLGGRGPYEQYF.

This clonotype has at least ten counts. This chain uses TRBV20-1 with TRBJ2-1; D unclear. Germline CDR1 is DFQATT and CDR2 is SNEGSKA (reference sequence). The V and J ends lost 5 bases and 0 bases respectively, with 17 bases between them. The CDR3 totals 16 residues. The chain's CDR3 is CSAGRMLDSSYNEQFF. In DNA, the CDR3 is TGCAGTGCTGGTCGAATGCTAGATAGCTCCTACAATGAGCAGTTCTTC.

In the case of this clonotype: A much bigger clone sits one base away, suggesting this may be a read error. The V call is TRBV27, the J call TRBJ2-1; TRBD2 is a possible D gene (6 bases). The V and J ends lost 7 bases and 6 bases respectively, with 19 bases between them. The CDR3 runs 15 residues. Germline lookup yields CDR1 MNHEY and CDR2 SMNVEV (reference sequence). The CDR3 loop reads CASKTSLGLRNEQFF. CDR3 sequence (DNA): TGTGCCAGCAAAACTTCTTTGGGACTTCGCAATGAGCAGTTCTTC.

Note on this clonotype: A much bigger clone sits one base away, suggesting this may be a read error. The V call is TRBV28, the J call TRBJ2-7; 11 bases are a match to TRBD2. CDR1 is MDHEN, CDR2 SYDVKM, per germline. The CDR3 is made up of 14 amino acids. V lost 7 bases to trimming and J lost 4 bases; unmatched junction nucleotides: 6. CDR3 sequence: CASNYGTSGYEQYF. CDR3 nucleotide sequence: TGTGCCAGCAACTACGGGACTAGCGGTTACGAGCAGTACTTC.

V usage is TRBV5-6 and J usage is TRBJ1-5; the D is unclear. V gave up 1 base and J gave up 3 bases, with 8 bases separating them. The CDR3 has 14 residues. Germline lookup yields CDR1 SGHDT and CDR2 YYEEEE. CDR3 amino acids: CASSLSQDNQPQHF. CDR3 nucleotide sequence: TGTGCCAGCAGCTTGAGCCAGGACAATCAGCCCCAGCATTTT.

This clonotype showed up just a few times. CDR3 amino acids: CATSTTDTSGTSGRGYTDTQYF. The CDR3, as DNA: TGTGCCACCAGCACAACCGATACATCCGGGACTAGCGGGAGGGGATACACAGATACGCAGTATTTT. This chain links TRBV15 with TRBJ2-3; 16 bases match TRBD2. The germline gives CDR1 LNHNV, CDR2 YYDKDF (reference sequence). The CDR3 length is 22 residues. J gave up 2 bases and V 4 bases, and 18 bases lay outside the gene matches.

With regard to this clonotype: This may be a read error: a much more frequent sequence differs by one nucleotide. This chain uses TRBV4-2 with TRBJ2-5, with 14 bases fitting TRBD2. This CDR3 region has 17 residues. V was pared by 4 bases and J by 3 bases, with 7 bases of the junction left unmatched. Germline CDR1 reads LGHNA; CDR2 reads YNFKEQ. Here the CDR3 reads CASSRRLAGGTKETQYF. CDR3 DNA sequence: TGTGCCAGCAGCCGCCGACTAGCGGGAGGGACCAAAGAGACCCAGTACTTC.

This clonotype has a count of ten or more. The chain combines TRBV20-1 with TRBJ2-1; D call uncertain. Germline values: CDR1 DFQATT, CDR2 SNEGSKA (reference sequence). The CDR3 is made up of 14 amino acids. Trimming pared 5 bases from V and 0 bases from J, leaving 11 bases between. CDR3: CSAYNEYSYNEQFF. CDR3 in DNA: TGCAGTGCTTACAATGAATACTCCTACAATGAGCAGTTCTTC.

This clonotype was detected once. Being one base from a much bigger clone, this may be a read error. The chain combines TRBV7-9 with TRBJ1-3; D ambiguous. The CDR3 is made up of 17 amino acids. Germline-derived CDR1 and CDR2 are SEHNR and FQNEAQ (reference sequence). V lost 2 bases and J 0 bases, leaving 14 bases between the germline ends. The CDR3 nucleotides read TGTGCCAGCAGCTTATGGAATGAACGGGACTCTGGAAACACCATATATTTT. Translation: CASSLWNERDSGNTIYF. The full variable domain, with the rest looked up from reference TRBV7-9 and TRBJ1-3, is DTGVSQNPRHKITKRGQNVTFRCDPISEHNRLYWYRQTLGQGPEFLTYFQNEAQLEKSRLLSDRFSAERPKGSFSTLEIQRTEQGDSAMYLCASSLWNERDSGNTIYFGEGSWLTVV.

In DNA, the CDR3 is TGTGCCAGCATCTCCCGTACAGGGGCTAGAGAGCAGTACTTC. Its protein is CASISRTGAREQYF. This chain links TRBV7-9 with TRBJ2-7; 7 bases map to TRBD1. Germline V CDR1 and CDR2: SEHNR, FQNEAQ (reference sequence). The CDR3 spans 14 residues. Losses at the gene ends were 7 bases for V and 7 bases for J; bases not matched to a gene: 13.

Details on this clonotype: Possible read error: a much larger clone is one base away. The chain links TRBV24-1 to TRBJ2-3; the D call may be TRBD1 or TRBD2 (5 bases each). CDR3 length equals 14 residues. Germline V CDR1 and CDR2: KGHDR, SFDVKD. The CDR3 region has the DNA TGTTCCACCAGTGACTGGGACAGCACAGATACGCAGTATTTT. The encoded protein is CSTSDWDSTDTQYF.

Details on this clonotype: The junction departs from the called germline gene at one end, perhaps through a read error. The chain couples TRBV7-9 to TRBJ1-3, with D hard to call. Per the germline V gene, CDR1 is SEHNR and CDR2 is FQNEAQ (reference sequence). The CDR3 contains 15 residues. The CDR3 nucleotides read TGTGCAAGCAGCCCCTCGGGAGCCTCTGGAAGCACCATATATTTT. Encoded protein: CASSPSGASGSTIYF. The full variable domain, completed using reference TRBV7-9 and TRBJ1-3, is DTGVSQNPRHKITKRGQNVTFRCDPISEHNRLYWYRQTLGQGPEFLTYFQNEAQLEKSRLLSDRFSAERPKGSFSTLEIQRTEQGDSAMYLCASSPSGASGSTIYFGEGSWLTVV.

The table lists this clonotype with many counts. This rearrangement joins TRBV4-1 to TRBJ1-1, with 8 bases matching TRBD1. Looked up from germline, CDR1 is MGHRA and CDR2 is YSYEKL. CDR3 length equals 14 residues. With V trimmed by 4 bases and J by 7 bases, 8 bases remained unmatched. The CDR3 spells CASSPRQGHVEAFF. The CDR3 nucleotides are TGCGCCAGCAGCCCCCGACAGGGGCATGTTGAAGCTTTCTTT.